The 26 T cell receptor beta chains reported below all come from one sample, sequenced in a study of CD8 T cells in ankylosing spondylitis. One entry per CDR3 protein, called by TCRdb with MiXCR from the 5' RACE reads. The table lists around 90,000 distinct CDR3 sequences, approximately 30% of them singletons. The material sequenced was blood, either unsorted or a sorted T cell fraction (not recorded which). These receptors originate from a male donor with ankylosing spondylitis or in good health (not recorded which).

The chain has TRBV7-6 and TRBJ2-3; D gene unclear. Germline CDR1 SGHVS, CDR2 FNYEAQ. The CDR3 has 15 residues. V dropped 2 bases and J dropped 0 bases, with 9 bases sitting between them. The CDR3 nucleotides are TGTGCCAGCAGCTTAAACGGAATAAGCACAGATACGCAGTATTTT. Translating gives CASSLNGISTDTQYF.

The chain combines TRBV2 with TRBJ1-1, with D perhaps matching TRBD1 (5 bases). V was pared by 8 bases and J by 5 bases, with 15 bases between. The CDR3 loop spans 13 amino acids. Looked up from germline, CDR1 is SNHLY and CDR2 is FYNNEI. The CDR3 is CASSKRPGTEAFF. For the CDR3, the DNA is TGTGCCAGCTCCAAAAGGCCAGGGACTGAAGCTTTCTTT.

The chain joins TRBV27 to TRBJ2-7; possibly TRBD2 for D (5 bases). The CDR3 totals 13 residues. Germline assignment: CDR1 MNHEY and CDR2 SMNVEV (reference sequence). Deletions cut 8 bases from V and 7 bases from J, with 18 bases between. CDR3 in DNA: TGTGCCAGCGGCTTGCCGTTTAGCGATGAGCAGTACGTC. Translating gives CASGLPFSDEQYV.

This clonotype has only a few counts. The chain is built from TRBV18 and TRBJ2-7; D call uncertain. V lost 6 bases and J 0 bases, leaving 6 bases between the germline ends. The CDR3 extends over 12 amino acids. The germline gives CDR1 KGHSH, CDR2 LQKENI. CDR3 loop: CASSGLSYEQYF. CDR3 DNA sequence: TGTGCCAGCTCGGGCCTCTCCTACGAGCAGTACTTC.

The chain is built from TRBV5-1 and TRBJ2-7; TRBD1 might be the D (6 bases). V gave up 1 base and J gave up 2 bases, with 10 bases separating them. The CDR3 runs to 14 residues. The germline CDR1 and CDR2 sequences are SGHRS and YFSETQ. In DNA form, the CDR3 reads TGCGCCAGCAGCTTGAATACAGGGACCTACGAGCAGTACTTC. Translation: CASSLNTGTYEQYF. Supplemented by reference TRBV5-1 and TRBJ2-7, the full variable domain reads KAGVTQTPRYLIKTRGQQVTLSCSPISGHRSVSWYQQTPGQGLQFLFEYFSETQRNKGNFPGRFSGRQFSNSRSEMNVSTLELGDSALYLCASSLNTGTYEQYFGPGTRLTVT.

This clonotype was seen ten or more times. This chain joins TRBV20-1 and TRBJ2-3; D gene uncertain. Germline CDR1 reads DFQATT; CDR2 reads SNEGSKA (reference sequence). The CDR3 runs 13 residues. V dropped 4 bases and J dropped 1 base, with 9 bases sitting between them. The CDR3 sequence: CSAMMDGTDTQYF. CDR3 bases: TGCAGTGCTATGATGGATGGCACAGATACGCAGTATTTT.

This clonotype was counted a few times. The chain employs TRBV5-6 and TRBJ2-2; 8 bases line up with TRBD1. J was trimmed by 2 bases and V by 4 bases; bases with no gene match: 10. Germline V gene sequence: CDR1 SGHDT, CDR2 YYEEEE. The CDR3 is made up of 17 amino acids. The CDR3 reads CASSTRPGQDNTGELFF. Written as DNA, the CDR3 is TGTGCCAGCAGCACGAGGCCGGGACAGGATAACACCGGGGAGCTGTTTTTT.

The chain has TRBV7-6 and TRBJ2-2; D call uncertain. CDR1 SGHVS and CDR2 FNYEAQ come from the germline V gene. V was pared by 0 bases and J by 6 bases, with 14 bases between. This CDR3 region has 16 residues. The CDR3 sequence is CASSLAPSRSSGELFF. CDR3 DNA: TGTGCCAGCAGCTTAGCCCCCAGTAGATCATCCGGGGAGCTGTTTTTT.

The CDR3 spells CSASGLNTGELFF. CDR3 in DNA: TGCAGTGCGTCGGGACTAAACACCGGGGAGCTGTTTTTT. The gene calls are TRBV20-1 and TRBJ2-2; 7 bases line up with TRBD2. The trim removed 6 bases at V and 2 bases at J, leaving 3 bases unmatched. The germline V gene encodes CDR1 DFQATT and CDR2 SNEGSKA (reference sequence). This CDR3 comprises 13 residues.

The chain is built from TRBV5-1 and TRBJ2-7, with TRBD1 matching over 12 bases. Unmatched junction bases numbered 9, after V lost 6 bases and J lost 2 bases. Per the germline V gene, CDR1 is SGHRS and CDR2 is YFSETQ. The CDR3 runs to 16 residues. Here the CDR3 DNA reads TGCGCCAGCACCTCATCCGGGACAGGGGGCACCTACGAGCAGTACTTC. As protein: CASTSSGTGGTYEQYF.

The CDR3 sequence is CSAMRGGTEAFF. The CDR3 DNA reads as TGCAGTGCTATGAGGGGAGGTACTGAAGCTTTCTTT. V gene TRBV20-1 combines with J gene TRBJ1-1, with D perhaps matching TRBD1 (5 bases). Germline V gene sequence: CDR1 DFQATT, CDR2 SNEGSKA (reference sequence). The CDR3 consists of 12 residues. Trimming took off 4 bases at V and 5 bases at J, with 11 bases between the two ends.

This clonotype was seen repeatedly, ten times or more. This sequence joins TRBV5-1 and TRBJ1-1, with D possibly matching TRBD1 (5 bases). There are 15 residues in the CDR3. V dropped 0 bases and J dropped 1 base, with 10 bases sitting between them. Germline-derived CDR1 and CDR2 are SGHRS and YFSETQ. CDR3: CASSLVGRGNTEAFF. The CDR3 DNA sequence: TGCGCCAGCAGCTTGGTCGGGAGGGGGAACACTGAAGCTTTCTTT.

This chain links TRBV6-2 or TRBV6-3 with TRBJ1-5, with TRBD1 as a possible D gene (5 bases). Germline V lookup: CDR1 MNHEY, CDR2 SVGEGT. Trimming stripped 7 bases from V and 0 bases from J, with 7 bases between. The CDR3 has 13 residues. The CDR3 sequence: CASTGYSNQPQHF. CDR3 sequence (DNA): TGTGCCAGCACAGGGTATAGCAATCAGCCCCAGCATTTT.

There are a few counts of this clonotype. The DNA for the CDR3 is TGCAGTGCTAGAGGCCCGGGACAGGGGTTCTACGAGCAGTACTTC. It translates to CSARGPGQGFYEQYF. The chain recombines TRBV20-1 with TRBJ2-7; TRBD1 aligns across 10 bases. V was clipped by 1 base and J by 3 bases; unmatched bases: 6. Germline lookup yields CDR1 DFQATT and CDR2 SNEGSKA (reference sequence). CDR3 length equals 15 residues.

The chain carries TRBV2 and TRBJ1-2; weak D call: TRBD1 (5 bases). Trimming removed 2 bases from V and 2 bases from J, with 9 bases in between. This CDR3 spans 14 amino acids. Per germline, CDR1 SNHLY and CDR2 FYNNEI. The CDR3 reads CASSERGPNYGYTF. In nucleotides, the CDR3 is TGTGCCAGCAGTGAAAGGGGACCGAACTATGGCTACACCTTC.

The V gene is TRBV28, the J gene TRBJ1-1, with 7 nucleotides matching TRBD1. This CDR3 is built from 17 residues. Germline V gives CDR1 MDHEN, CDR2 SYDVKM. Trimming removed 2 bases from V and 5 bases from J; junction bases left unmatched: 14. The CDR3, as DNA: TGTGCCAGCAGTTTACAGTCCCAGGGGGGAGGAAGGACTGAAGCTTTCTTT. Protein: CASSLQSQGGGRTEAFF.

The chain couples TRBV2 to TRBJ1-2; D remains unclear. CDR3 size: 14 residues. Germline CDR1 reads SNHLY; CDR2 reads FYNNEI. V lost 5 bases and J lost 7, with 17 bases in between. The CDR3 protein is CASSPNEVLSGYTF. The CDR3 bases are TGTGCCAGCAGTCCGAATGAGGTGCTTTCTGGCTACACCTTC.

This clonotype turned up a few times. This sequence joins TRBV20-1 and TRBJ2-6; maybe TRBD2 (6 bases). The V gene's germline CDR1 is DFQATT and CDR2 SNEGSKA (reference sequence). The V gene lost 5 bases and the J gene lost 0 bases, with 14 bases spanning the gap. This CDR3 region has 16 residues. CDR3 coding DNA: TGCAGTGCTCGTCGCTACGGGAGCTCTGGGGCCAACGTCCTGACTTTC. Its protein is CSARRYGSSGANVLTF.

J is TRBJ2-3 and V is TRBV20-1; TRBD1 might be the D (6 bases). V was cut by 1 base and J by 5 bases, with 22 bases left in between. Looked up from germline, CDR1 is DFQATT and CDR2 is SNEGSKA (reference sequence). The CDR3 has 17 amino acids. This CDR3 is CSARARMAGALEDTQYF. In DNA, the CDR3 is TGCAGTGCTAGAGCCCGCATGGCAGGGGCCTTAGAAGATACGCAGTATTTT.

This clonotype was observed a few times. Mismatch with germline at one junction end may stem from a read error. The V call is TRBV9, the J call TRBJ2-1, with D perhaps matching TRBD1 (5 bases). This CDR3 spans 13 amino acids. Germline CDR1 and CDR2: SGDLS and YYNGEE. Here the CDR3 DNA reads TGTGCCAGCGGCCGCGGTCCCGAAACCAAGGGGTCCTTC. Residues: CASGRGPETKGSF.

There are many counts of this clonotype. The rearrangement uses TRBV18 and TRBJ1-2; 8 bases match TRBD1. The CDR3 totals 14 residues. The germline V gene has CDR1 KGHSH and CDR2 LQKENI. V gave up 5 bases and J gave up 8 bases; unmatched junction bases: 10. The CDR3: CASSTSTGDGGYTF. As DNA, the CDR3 is TGTGCCAGCTCAACCTCGACAGGGGATGGCGGCTACACCTTC.

This clonotype was recorded a few times. The chain joins TRBV7-2 to TRBJ2-1; 7 bases line up with TRBD2. Germline values: CDR1 SGHTA, CDR2 FQGNSA. The V segment lost 5 bases and the J segment 7 bases; nucleotides outside the gene matches: 8. The CDR3 length is 14 residues. CDR3 sequence (DNA): TGTGCCAGCAGCACGGGTAGGACTAGAAATGAGCAGTTCTTC. Translated: CASSTGRTRNEQFF.

The sample holds a few counts of this clonotype. The rearrangement links TRBV12-3 or TRBV12-4 to TRBJ1-2, with D unresolved. This CDR3 has 13 amino acids. Deletions cut 6 bases from V and 8 bases from J, with 16 bases between. CDR3 nucleotide sequence: TGTGCCAGCAGCCATAGAAGAATGGGCGGCTACACCTTC. The encoded protein is CASSHRRMGGYTF.

In its sample, this clonotype was seen many times. CDR3 bases: TGCGCCAGCAGCTTTCTAACCAATGGGGCAGATACGCAGTATTTT. It translates to CASSFLTNGADTQYF. V usage is TRBV5-1 and J usage is TRBJ2-3; no reliable D call. The CDR3 runs to 15 residues. V was trimmed by 2 bases and J by 4 bases, leaving 14 bases between them. Germline CDR1 and CDR2: SGHRS and YFSETQ.

The rearrangement joins TRBV28 to TRBJ1-2; D unclear. Germline V gene sequence: CDR1 MDHEN, CDR2 SYDVKM. The CDR3 length is 15 residues. Trimming shortened V by 2 bases and J by 2 bases, and 12 bases separated the two germline ends. Here the CDR3 DNA reads TGTGCCAGCAGTTTAGTGGAGGTCGCGAACTATGGCTACACCTTC. Protein sequence: CASSLVEVANYGYTF.

This clonotype was seen a few times. The chain recombines TRBV29-1 with TRBJ2-2; TRBD2 matches at 7 bases. CDR1 is SQVTM and CDR2 is ANQGSEA in the germline V gene. V dropped 6 bases and J dropped 5; count of bases not matched to a gene: 6. The CDR3 extends over 13 amino acids. The CDR3 sequence: CSVTGLLTGELFF. The CDR3, as DNA: TGCAGCGTGACGGGACTATTAACCGGGGAGCTGTTTTTT.